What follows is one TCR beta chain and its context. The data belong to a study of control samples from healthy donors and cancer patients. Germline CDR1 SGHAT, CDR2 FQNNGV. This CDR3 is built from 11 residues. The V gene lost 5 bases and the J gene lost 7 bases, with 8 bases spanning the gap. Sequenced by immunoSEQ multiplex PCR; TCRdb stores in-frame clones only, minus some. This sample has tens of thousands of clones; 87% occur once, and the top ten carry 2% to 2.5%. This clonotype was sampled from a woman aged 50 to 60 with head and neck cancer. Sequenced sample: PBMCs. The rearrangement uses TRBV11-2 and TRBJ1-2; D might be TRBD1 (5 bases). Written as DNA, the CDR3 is TGTGCCAGCAGCCAGGGATTTGGCTACACCTTC. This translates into CASSQGFGYTF.